This T cell receptor beta chain stems from a study of T-cell reconstitution after alpha-beta-depleted transplantation in children. Germline CDR1 SNHLY, CDR2 FYNNEI. The V gene lost 5 bases and the J gene lost 0 bases, with 11 bases spanning the gap. CDR3 length: 16 amino acids. A TCRbeta library incorporating unique molecular identifiers was prepared. Using its own MiXCR run on the PCR reads, TCRdb lists one record per CDR3 protein. The repertoire holds hundreds of thousands of distinct CDR3 sequences, with around 15% as singletons. The chain couples TRBV2 to TRBJ2-6; maybe TRBD1 (6 bases). Source: PBMCs, mostly from graft donor cells, taken 360 days after TCRalphabeta/CD19-depleted stem cell transplant. This clonotype was sampled from a boy under two years old who had a stem cell transplant for Wiskott-Aldrich syndrome, so the T cells may come from the graft donor. The CDR3, as DNA: TGTGCCAGCAGTACCTTGACAGGCTCTGGGGCCAACGTCCTGACTTTC. It codes for CASSTLTGSGANVLTF.